This TCR beta chain was captured by sequencing in a study of T cells in Graves' hyperthyroidism and ophthalmopathy. Whole-study findings and limits: Median prediction lead before ophthalmopathy onset was 6.5 months with the model. Blood also showed most of the thyroid clonotypes that were expanded above 0.001.

The CDR3 is 14 amino acids. The V gene's germline CDR1 is KGHDR and CDR2 SFDVKD. V lost 4 bases, J lost 6 bases, and 12 bases lay in between. This clonotype came up many times. Its antigen is as yet unknown. TCR beta CDR3 region amplification was performed from RNA transcripts. An initial round of RT-PCR targeting the TCR CDR3 relied on the HTBI primer set. MiXCR was run by TCRdb on the multiplex PCR reads, yielding one entry per CDR3 protein. The profile shows about 380,000 distinct CDR3 sequences, roughly 20% of them singletons. Clinical Activity Scores of at least 3, NOSPECS grades of at least 4 and durations under 3 months characterized ophthalmopathy patients. Isolation of PBMCs was performed on 8.5 to 10 ml fresh peripheral blood.

The clonotype comes from a man younger than 30 with Graves' ophthalmopathy. The gene calls are TRBV24-1 and TRBJ2-1, with a possible D match to TRBD2 (5 bases). Sequencing was carried out using blood. In nucleotides, the CDR3 is TGTGCCACCAGTGAAGTAGGGAGTGCCAATGAGCAGTTCTTC. Protein sequence: CATSEVGSANEQFF.